These 12 T cell receptor beta chains originate from one sample sequenced in a study of blood T cell repertoires in COVID-19. The table came from immunoSEQ multiplex PCR; TCRdb's copy has only in-frame clones and leaves some out. The sample holds approximately 110,000 clones; 85% are singletons and the top ten take around an eighth. The sequenced sample consisted of peripheral blood. The receptors shown here come from a human donor in a cohort sampled during active COVID-19.

This chain links TRBV6-5 with TRBJ1-6; D call uncertain. V was shortened by 8 bases and J by 5 bases, with 10 bases between the two germline ends. The CDR3 has 13 amino acids. CDR1 is MNHEY and CDR2 is SVGAGI in the germline V gene. The CDR3, as DNA: TGTGCCAGCCAGCGCACCGATAATTCACCCCTCCACTTT. This translates into CASQRTDNSPLHF.

The chain couples TRBV18 to TRBJ2-7, with a weak D call TRBD2 (6 bases). The V end lost 4 bases, the J end lost 4 bases, and 23 bases lay between the germline ends. Germline V gene lookup returns CDR1 KGHSH and CDR2 LQKENI. This CDR3 contains 17 residues. The CDR3 reads CASSRRAGTPADYEQYF. DNA for the CDR3: TGTGCCAGCTCACGACGGGCGGGGACCCCAGCCGATTACGAGCAGTACTTC.

The chain combines TRBV5-1 with TRBJ2-7; the match to TRBD1 covers 12 bases. CDR1 is SGHRS and CDR2 is YFSETQ in the germline V gene. This CDR3 is built from 17 residues. Trimming at V came to 0 bases and at J to 3 bases, leaving 7 bases not matched to a gene. CDR3 sequence (DNA): TGCGCCAGCAGCTTGGCCACCGGGACAGGGGGCTTCTACGAGCAGTACTTC. It translates to CASSLATGTGGFYEQYF.

The chain couples TRBV6-2 or TRBV6-3 to TRBJ1-2; no firm D call. Germline CDR1 is MNHEY and CDR2 is SVGEGT. This CDR3 comprises 12 residues. V lost 6 bases to trimming and J lost 4 bases, with 9 bases between them. CDR3 sequence reads: CASSLAAYGYTF. The CDR3 region has the DNA TGTGCCAGCAGCCTGGCGGCCTATGGCTACACCTTC.

The chain recombines TRBV6-4 with TRBJ2-1; D ambiguous. CDR1 is MRHNA and CDR2 is SNTAGT in the germline V gene. CDR3 size: 15 residues. V dropped 5 bases and J dropped 0 bases, with 11 bases sitting between them. The CDR3 region has the DNA TGTGCCAGCAGTCTTATCGCGAGCTCCTACAATGAGCAGTTCTTC. Its translation is CASSLIASSYNEQFF.

The chain combines TRBV30 with TRBJ2-4, with D hard to call. CDR3 length: 12 amino acids. CDR1 and CDR2 from the germline V gene are GTSNPN and SVGIG (reference sequence). The V and J ends lost 3 bases and 8 bases respectively, with 11 bases between them. The CDR3 DNA is TGTGCCTGGAGGCACCCCCGGGACATTCAGTACTTC. Protein product: CAWRHPRDIQYF.

The table lists this clone with a count of one. The gene calls are TRBV19 and TRBJ1-6; D gene ambiguous. The V end was cut by 3 bases, the J end by 5 bases, with 11 bases between. Germline CDR1 and CDR2: LNHDA and SQIVND (reference sequence). The CDR3 is 15 amino acids. CDR3 DNA sequence: TGTGCCAGTAGTATTAACACCGCTGATAATTCACCCCTCCACTTT. It encodes CASSINTADNSPLHF.

J is TRBJ2-4 and V is TRBV5-4; D gene ambiguous. The germline CDR1 and CDR2 sequences are SGHNT and YYREEE (reference sequence). The CDR3 runs 13 residues. Trimming stripped 4 bases from V and 1 base from J, with 6 bases between. The CDR3 nucleotides are TGTGCCAGCAGCCCCCCGGCCAAAAACATTCAGTACTTC. Amino acid sequence: CASSPPAKNIQYF. Together with reference TRBV5-4 and TRBJ2-4, the CDR3 gives the full variable domain: ETGVTQSPTHLIKTRGQQVTLRCSSQSGHNTVSWYQQALGQGPQFIFQYYREEENGRGNFPPRFSGLQFPNYSSELNVNALELDDSALYLCASSPPAKNIQYFGAGTRLSVL.

The chain combines TRBV7-2 with TRBJ2-1; D is undetermined. The germline V and J ends were trimmed by 1 base and 9 bases, with 10 bases remaining between them. This CDR3 has 13 amino acids. CDR1 and CDR2 (germline): SGHTA, FQGNSA. The CDR3 DNA is TGTGCCAGCAGCTTAGGGCTAGTGAGTGAGCAGTTCTTC. Translated, it gives CASSLGLVSEQFF.

The chain has TRBV5-1 and TRBJ2-1; D is possibly TRBD2 (5 bases). The CDR3 extends over 12 amino acids. The germline V gene encodes CDR1 SGHRS and CDR2 YFSETQ. Trimming pared 4 bases from V and 8 bases from J, leaving 10 bases between. DNA for the CDR3: TGCGCCAGCAGCCGGGATGGGGATGAGCAGTTCTTC. The encoded protein is CASSRDGDEQFF.

The chain has TRBV25-1 and TRBJ2-7, with 8 bases that match TRBD1. Germline loops: CDR1 MGHDK, CDR2 SYGVNS. With V trimmed by 3 bases and J by 5 bases, 6 bases remained unmatched. The CDR3 is made up of 14 amino acids. The CDR3 loop reads CASSDLGQGHEQYF. As DNA, the CDR3 is TGTGCCAGCAGTGATTTAGGACAGGGCCACGAGCAGTACTTC.

The rearrangement links TRBV28 to TRBJ1-5; D is uncertain. Trimming took off 6 bases at V and 2 bases at J, with 11 bases between the two ends. Germline V lookup: CDR1 MDHEN, CDR2 SYDVKM. The CDR3 sequence is 14 residues long. DNA of the CDR3: TGTGCCAGCAGGCCTCTTCGGGGCAATCAGCCCCAGCATTTT. Its protein product is CASRPLRGNQPQHF.